The 31 T cell receptor beta chains reported below all come from one sample, sequenced in a study of T cell responses to AZD1222 COVID-19 vaccine. This table comes from immunoSEQ multiplex PCR, and its TCRdb copy is limited to in-frame clones, with some not included. The table shows tens of thousands of clones, with around nine tenths occurring only once. Sequencing used peripheral blood, obtained 28 days after the second AZD1222 dose. The source is an adult who received the AZD1222 COVID-19 vaccine.

The chain combines TRBV28 with TRBJ2-7, with 8 bases lining up with TRBD1. CDR3 length: 14 amino acids. With 7 bases clipped from V and 2 bases from J, the junction kept 7 bases outside the gene matches. Germline V lookup: CDR1 MDHEN, CDR2 SYDVKM. In DNA form, the CDR3 reads TGTGCCAGCACGAAACAGGGGGGAACCTACGAGCAGTACTTC. Translating gives CASTKQGGTYEQYF.

This chain links TRBV29-1 with TRBJ2-2, with 7 bases aligning to TRBD1. Germline lookup yields CDR1 SQVTM and CDR2 ANQGSEA. The CDR3 is made up of 14 amino acids. Losses at the gene ends were 1 base for V and 5 bases for J; bases not matched to a gene: 4. The DNA of the CDR3 is TGCAGCGTTGAAGGAAAGGGGGCAACCGGGGAGCTGTTTTTT. Encoded protein: CSVEGKGATGELFF.

This sequence joins TRBV2 and TRBJ2-5, with D tentatively TRBD2 (6 bases). V gave up 1 base and J gave up 6 bases, with 12 bases separating them. The CDR3 has 14 amino acids. CDR1 and CDR2 (germline): SNHLY, FYNNEI. CDR3 bases: TGTGCCAGCAGTGAAGGGCGGGGCAGGAAGACCCAGTACTTC. This translates into CASSEGRGRKTQYF.

J is TRBJ1-5 and V is TRBV19, with 8 positions matching TRBD1. The CDR3 sequence is 12 residues long. Trimming at V came to 10 bases and at J to 6 bases, leaving 5 bases not matched to a gene. Germline V lookup: CDR1 LNHDA, CDR2 SQIVND (reference sequence). The CDR3 bases are TGTGCCACCCGACAGGGGTTTCAGCCCCAGCATTTT. Protein product: CATRQGFQPQHF.

The CDR3 spells CSGRGRITEAFF. The CDR3 nucleotides are TGCAGCGGCAGGGGGCGAATCACTGAAGCTTTCTTT. The chain recombines TRBV29-1 with TRBJ1-1, with TRBD1 matching over 8 bases. Germline CDR1 SQVTM, CDR2 ANQGSEA. The CDR3 loop spans 12 amino acids. Germline trimming cut 7 bases from V and 4 bases from J; bases unmatched to any gene: 5. The entire variable domain, with the rest obtained from reference TRBV29-1 and TRBJ1-1, is as follows: SAVISQKPSRDICQRGTSLTIQCQVDSQVTMMFWYRQQPGQSLTLIATANQGSEATYESGFVIDKFPISRPNLTFSTLTVSNMSPEDSSIYLCSGRGRITEAFFGQGTRLTVV.

The V call is TRBV28, the J call TRBJ1-2; D is unresolved. The CDR3 covers 12 residues. V was shortened by 7 bases and J by 2 bases, with 8 bases between the two germline ends. Germline CDR1 reads MDHEN; CDR2 reads SYDVKM. DNA for the CDR3: TGTGCCAGCATGGTACAGAACTATGGCTACACCTTC. Translating gives CASMVQNYGYTF.

The chain combines TRBV19 with TRBJ1-3; D gene uncertain. The CDR3 runs 15 residues. Per germline, CDR1 LNHDA and CDR2 SQIVND (reference sequence). Trimming cost V 3 bases and J 0 bases, with 9 bases left between them. CDR3 bases: TGTGCCAGTAGTATTGGACTTTCCTCTGGAAACACCATATATTTT. Translating it yields CASSIGLSSGNTIYF.

Written as DNA, the CDR3 is TGTGCCAGCAGCTTGGGACAGGGTTTTAATGAAAAACTGTTTTTT. As protein: CASSLGQGFNEKLFF. The chain carries TRBV11-2 and TRBJ1-4; 9 nucleotides line up with TRBD1. V dropped 3 bases and J dropped 4; count of bases not matched to a gene: 3. The CDR3 covers 15 residues. Germline V CDR1 and CDR2: SGHAT, FQNNGV.

The chain has TRBV28 and TRBJ2-7, with 7 bases lining up with TRBD1. V shed 6 bases, J shed 7 bases, and the junction held 3 bases outside the gene matches. The CDR3 covers 11 residues. CDR1 is MDHEN and CDR2 is SYDVKM in the germline V gene. CDR3 bases: TGTGCCAGCAGACAGGGGCATGAGCAGTACTTC. It codes for CASRQGHEQYF.

This chain links TRBV18 with TRBJ1-3, with 8 bases identical to TRBD1. CDR1 and CDR2 from the germline V gene are KGHSH and LQKENI. The CDR3 consists of 16 residues. The ends lost 3 bases at V and 0 bases at J; junction bases unmatched: 4. CDR3 nucleotides: TGTGCCAGCTCACCGGGACAGGTGAACTCTGGAAACACCATATATTTT. Residues: CASSPGQVNSGNTIYF.

The rearrangement links TRBV28 to TRBJ1-2; no definite D call. CDR1 is MDHEN and CDR2 is SYDVKM in the germline V gene. CDR3 length equals 12 residues. Trimming removed 5 bases from V and 4 bases from J, with 8 bases in between. Here the CDR3 DNA reads TGTGCCAGCAGTATAAGCGTCTATGGCTACACCTTC. It is translated as CASSISVYGYTF.

The chain combines TRBV19 with TRBJ2-7; tentatively, D is TRBD2 (6 bases). The V end was cut by 6 bases, the J end by 2 bases, with 14 bases between. The germline CDR1 and CDR2 sequences are LNHDA and SQIVND (reference sequence). The CDR3 has 14 amino acids. Here the CDR3 reads CASSWDLRTYEQYF. The CDR3 DNA sequence: TGTGCCAGTAGCTGGGACTTAAGGACCTACGAGCAGTACTTC.

The rearrangement links TRBV18 to TRBJ2-5; D perhaps matches TRBD1 (6 bases). Germline V gene sequence: CDR1 KGHSH, CDR2 LQKENI. V lost 6 bases, J lost 0 bases, and 26 bases lay in between. CDR3 size: 19 residues. In DNA form, the CDR3 reads TGTGCCAGCTCGCCAGGATCAGACTGGGGACACGATCACCAAGAGACCCAGTACTTC. Its translation is CASSPGSDWGHDHQETQYF. The whole variable domain, remainder taken from reference TRBV18 and TRBJ2-5, is NAGVMQNPRHLVRRRGQEARLRCSPMKGHSHVYWYRQLPEEGLKFMVYLQKENIIDESGMPKERFSAEFPKEGPSILRIQQVVRGDSAAYFCASSPGSDWGHDHQETQYFGPGTRLLVL.

The V gene is TRBV5-4, the J gene TRBJ2-7; D may be TRBD1 or TRBD2 (6 bases each). Trimming left V 4 bases short and J 2 bases short, with 22 bases between. The CDR3 runs 17 residues. Germline V gene data show CDR1 as SGHNT and CDR2 as YYREEE (reference sequence). The CDR3, as DNA: TGTGCCAGCAGCCCTTCCAGGGGTTGGGGGGACGCCTACGAGCAGTACTTC. This codes for CASSPSRGWGDAYEQYF.

The rearrangement links TRBV5-1 to TRBJ2-5, with D tentatively TRBD1 (6 bases). The CDR3 extends over 15 amino acids. The V and J ends lost 0 bases and 5 bases respectively, with 14 bases between them. Per germline, CDR1 SGHRS and CDR2 YFSETQ. The DNA for the CDR3 is TGCGCCAGCAGCTTGGCGGGAACAGGGCGGGAGACCCAGTACTTC. This gives the protein CASSLAGTGRETQYF. Complete variable domain (other parts from reference TRBV5-1 and TRBJ2-5): KAGVTQTPRYLIKTRGQQVTLSCSPISGHRSVSWYQQTPGQGLQFLFEYFSETQRNKGNFPGRFSGRQFSNSRSEMNVSTLELGDSALYLCASSLAGTGRETQYFGPGTRLLVL.

V is TRBV7-6 and J is TRBJ1-1; possible D gene TRBD1, 5 bases. The CDR3 contains 12 residues. Germline V lookup: CDR1 SGHVS, CDR2 FNYEAQ. The V end lost 5 bases, the J end lost 5 bases, and 9 bases lay between the germline ends. The DNA of the CDR3 is TGTGCCAGCAGCCCAAGGGGTACTGAAGCTTTCTTT. Translated: CASSPRGTEAFF.

The J gene is TRBJ1-3, the V gene TRBV7-2; D might be TRBD1 (5 bases). Germline V CDR1 and CDR2: SGHTA, FQGNSA. V shed 1 base and J shed 2 bases, with 18 bases lying between them. CDR3 length: 18 residues. The CDR3 here is CASSLVVLGGVTGNTIYF. The CDR3 nucleotides are TGTGCCAGCAGCTTAGTAGTATTGGGGGGGGTAACTGGAAACACCATATATTTT.

The chain carries TRBV15 and TRBJ2-7; D is possibly TRBD1 or TRBD2 (5 bases each). The length of the CDR3 is 15 residues. V lost 0 bases to trimming and J lost 3 bases, with 12 bases between them. The germline gives CDR1 LNHNV, CDR2 YYDKDF (reference sequence). CDR3 in DNA: TGTGCCACCAGCAGAGATCCGGGGCTCCACTACGAGCAGTACTTC. It translates to CATSRDPGLHYEQYF.

The chain couples TRBV27 to TRBJ1-2; TRBD1 might be the D (5 bases). Germline assignment: CDR1 MNHEY and CDR2 SMNVEV (reference sequence). The CDR3 spans 14 residues. Trimming stripped 2 bases from V and 4 bases from J, with 11 bases between. The CDR3: CASSLGGGVYGYTF. CDR3 coding DNA: TGTGCCAGCAGTTTAGGCGGAGGGGTCTATGGCTACACCTTC.

V usage is TRBV11-3 and J usage is TRBJ2-1, with 13 nucleotides matching TRBD2. J lost 4 bases, V lost 5 bases, and 5 bases had no gene match. CDR3 length: 16 residues. Germline lookup yields CDR1 SGHNT and CDR2 YENEEA. CDR3 DNA: TGTGCCAGCAGCCCTCGGACTAGCGGGGGATACAATGAGCAGTTCTTC. Amino acid sequence: CASSPRTSGGYNEQFF.

The CDR3 here is CAISPPDDSNYGYTF. For the CDR3, the DNA is TGTGCCATCAGTCCCCCGGACGACTCGAACTATGGCTACACCTTC. The rearrangement joins TRBV10-3 to TRBJ1-2; D gene unclear. The CDR3 is 15 amino acids. CDR1 and CDR2 (germline): ENHRY, SYGVKD. The germline V and J ends were trimmed by 5 bases and 2 bases, with 15 bases remaining between them.

The genes are TRBV5-6 and TRBJ2-2; no clear D gene. CDR1 and CDR2 (germline): SGHDT, YYEEEE. V shed 1 base and J shed 7 bases, with 5 bases lying between them. The length of the CDR3 is 12 residues. Here the CDR3 DNA reads TGTGCCAGCAGCTTGCGGTTCGGGGAGCTGTTTTTT. Protein: CASSLRFGELFF.

V is TRBV18 and J is TRBJ2-3; D remains unclear. Trimming left V 3 bases short and J 1 base short, with 11 bases between. The CDR3 covers 15 residues. The V gene's germline CDR1 is KGHSH and CDR2 LQKENI. The CDR3 coding sequence is TGTGCCAGCTCACCGCGGCCTTTAGGCACAGATACGCAGTATTTT. It encodes CASSPRPLGTDTQYF.

The J gene is TRBJ1-5, the V gene TRBV6-1; unclear D gene. Trimming took 3 bases from V and 3 from J, leaving 9 bases between them. The CDR3 extends over 14 amino acids. Germline CDR1 MNHNS, CDR2 SASEGT. The CDR3 sequence is CASSEGQFNQPQHF. CDR3 nucleotides: TGTGCCAGCAGTGAGGGTCAGTTCAATCAGCCCCAGCATTTT.

The CDR3 DNA reads as TGTGCCAGCAGCTTAGAGTTTGGGGGGATCTATGGCTACACCTTC. As protein: CASSLEFGGIYGYTF. V gene TRBV7-8 combines with J gene TRBJ1-2, with TRBD1 as a possible D gene (5 bases). The CDR3 is 15 residues long. Trimming stripped 1 base from V and 4 bases from J, with 13 bases between. In germline, CDR1 is SGHVS, CDR2 FQNEAQ. Full variable domain (rest looked up from reference TRBV7-8 and TRBJ1-2): GAGVSQSPRYKVAKRGQDVALRCDPISGHVSLFWYQQALGQGPEFLTYFQNEAQLDKSGLPSDRFFAERPEGSVSTLKIQRTQQEDSAVYLCASSLEFGGIYGYTFGSGTRLTVV.

This clone was seen only a few times. The chain employs TRBV2 and TRBJ1-2; weak D call: TRBD1 (5 bases). The V end was cut by 6 bases, the J end by 7 bases, with 15 bases between. There are 13 residues in the CDR3. Germline V gene data show CDR1 as SNHLY and CDR2 as FYNNEI. The CDR3 here is CASRFRDQGGYTF. The CDR3 DNA is TGTGCCAGCAGGTTCCGGGACCAGGGTGGCTACACCTTC. Full variable domain (missing parts from reference TRBV2 and TRBJ1-2): EPEVTQTPSHQVTQMGQEVILRCVPISNHLYFYWYRQILGQKVEFLVSFYNNEISEKSEIFDDQFSVERPDGSNFTLKIRSTKLEDSAMYFCASRFRDQGGYTFGSGTRLTVV.

The rearrangement uses TRBV6-2 or TRBV6-3 and TRBJ2-2; TRBD1 matches 9 bases. J was trimmed by 8 bases and V by 2 bases; bases with no gene match: 12. Per germline, CDR1 MNHEY and CDR2 SVGEGT. The CDR3 is 17 residues long. The CDR3, as DNA: TGTGCCAGCAGTTACCCCACAGGGGGCGCCTGGAGTGGGGAGCTGTTTTTT. Translation: CASSYPTGGAWSGELFF.

V usage is TRBV3-1 (or the pseudogene TRBV3-2) and J usage is TRBJ1-4; TRBD1 matches at 10 bases. CDR1 is LGHDT, CDR2 YNNKEL, per germline (reference sequence). The CDR3 sequence is 16 residues long. V dropped 4 bases and J dropped 4; count of bases not matched to a gene: 6. The CDR3 loop reads CASSLLWDRGNEKLFF. CDR3 sequence (DNA): TGTGCCAGCAGCCTCCTGTGGGACAGGGGTAATGAAAAACTGTTTTTT.

The rearrangement uses TRBV29-1 and TRBJ1-1, with a possible D match to TRBD1 (5 bases). V lost 7 bases, J lost 3 bases, and 18 bases lay in between. Germline V gene sequence: CDR1 SQVTM, CDR2 ANQGSEA. This CDR3 has 14 amino acids. The CDR3: CSAKGWGLDTEAFF. As DNA, the CDR3 is TGCAGCGCTAAGGGGTGGGGGTTAGACACTGAAGCTTTCTTT.

The chain is built from TRBV7-2 and TRBJ2-3; 11 bases agree with TRBD2. The V segment lost 8 bases and the J segment 5 bases; nucleotides outside the gene matches: 12. Per the germline V gene, CDR1 is SGHTA and CDR2 is FQGNSA. CDR3 length: 16 residues. The DNA for the CDR3 is TGTGCCAGCGGAAGGCGGACTAGCGGGCGGGGAGATACGCAGTATTTT. Translated, it gives CASGRRTSGRGDTQYF.

This clone was observed a single time. V usage is TRBV19 and J usage is TRBJ2-5, with D uncertain. V was shortened by 4 bases and J by 4 bases, with 7 bases between the two germline ends. CDR1 and CDR2 (germline): LNHDA, SQIVND (reference sequence). The CDR3 runs to 12 residues. CDR3 protein: CASSTEAETQYF. CDR3 DNA sequence: TGTGCCAGTAGTACGGAAGCAGAGACCCAGTACTTC.